The 10 T cell receptor beta chains below all came from one sample that was sequenced in a study of blood T cell repertoires in COVID-19. Assay used: immunoSEQ multiplex PCR; TCRdb lists only in-frame clones, some missing. The data hold roughly 520,000 clones, with approximately 87% observed a single time. Source material: PBMCs or T cells enriched from blood (not recorded which). Receptor source: a woman between 40 and 55 years old who had recovered from COVID-19.

The rearrangement links TRBV5-1 to TRBJ2-2, with TRBD1 as a possible D gene (5 bases). V was shortened by 0 bases and J by 7 bases, with 10 bases between the two germline ends. The CDR3 loop spans 14 amino acids. Looked up from germline, CDR1 is SGHRS and CDR2 is YFSETQ. The CDR3 DNA sequence: TGCGCCAGCAGCTTGGGCAGGGCGGACGGGGAGCTGTTTTTT. Its translation is CASSLGRADGELFF.

CDR3 nucleotide sequence: TGTGCCAGCAGCTTGGCCAGGGGGCGCGACGGGGAGCTGTTTTTT. Protein sequence: CASSLARGRDGELFF. This rearrangement joins TRBV5-4 to TRBJ2-2; 8 positions agree with TRBD1. Germline-derived CDR1 and CDR2 are SGHNT and YYREEE (reference sequence). The CDR3 consists of 15 residues. J lost 7 bases, V lost 0 bases, and 5 bases had no gene match.

The gene calls are TRBV9 and TRBJ2-3; 9 nucleotides align to TRBD2. This CDR3 contains 16 residues. The germline V gene has CDR1 SGDLS and CDR2 YYNGEE. With V trimmed by 0 bases and J by 5 bases, 7 bases remained unmatched. The CDR3, as DNA: TGTGCCAGCAGCGTAGTGGTAGTAGCGGGAGAAGATACGCAGTATTTT. It encodes CASSVVVVAGEDTQYF.

The V call is TRBV7-2, the J call TRBJ1-2; no clear D. The CDR3 sequence is 14 residues long. Per germline, CDR1 SGHTA and CDR2 FQGNSA. The germline V and J ends were trimmed by 5 bases and 3 bases, with 13 bases remaining between them. In DNA, the CDR3 is TGTGCCAGCAGCCCAGTCCGGGGTGACTATGGCTACACCTTC. Its translation: CASSPVRGDYGYTF.

This sequence joins TRBV10-3 and TRBJ2-3; 8 bases match TRBD1. V was clipped by 6 bases and J by 0 bases; unmatched bases: 5. There are 15 residues in the CDR3. From germline, CDR1 is ENHRY and CDR2 SYGVKD. The CDR3 region is CAISPGQGSTDTQYF. CDR3 DNA sequence: TGTGCCATCAGCCCAGGACAGGGAAGCACAGATACGCAGTATTTT.

The chain couples TRBV15 to TRBJ2-6; 11 nucleotides match TRBD1. The CDR3 consists of 19 residues. Germline V gene sequence: CDR1 LNHNV, CDR2 YYDKDF (reference sequence). The junction had 6 bases not matched to a gene; V was cut back by 1 base and J by 1 base. CDR3 sequence reads: CATSRGRTGGFSGANVLTF. The CDR3 region has the DNA TGTGCCACCAGCAGAGGTCGGACAGGGGGCTTTTCTGGGGCCAACGTCCTGACTTTC.

V gene TRBV7-9 combines with J gene TRBJ2-7; TRBD1 matches 11 bases. The CDR3 loop spans 15 amino acids. CDR1 and CDR2 from the germline V gene are SEHNR and FQNEAQ (reference sequence). V was pared by 2 bases and J by 5 bases, with 5 bases of the junction left unmatched. CDR3 DNA: TGTGCCAGCAGCTTATCAGGGACAGGGGGAGACGAGCAGTACTTC. Its protein product is CASSLSGTGGDEQYF.

V is TRBV11-2 and J is TRBJ2-7; 11 nucleotides match TRBD2. Trimming removed 1 base from V and 5 bases from J; junction bases left unmatched: 4. Germline CDR1 is SGHAT and CDR2 is FQNNGV. The CDR3 loop spans 15 amino acids. The chain's CDR3 is CASSLVAGGPNEQYF. Here the CDR3 DNA reads TGTGCCAGCAGCTTAGTAGCGGGAGGGCCCAACGAGCAGTACTTC.

The chain combines TRBV5-1 with TRBJ1-1, with D possibly matching TRBD1 (6 bases). V lost 2 bases and J lost 8, with 13 bases in between. There are 13 residues in the CDR3. Germline CDR1 SGHRS, CDR2 YFSETQ. The CDR3 sequence: CASSFSPDREAFF. The CDR3 DNA follows: TGCGCCAGCAGCTTTTCTCCCGACAGGGAAGCTTTCTTT.

V usage is TRBV5-1 and J usage is TRBJ1-1; weak D call: TRBD1 (5 bases). The V end lost 3 bases, the J end lost 2 bases, and 11 bases lay between the germline ends. Germline lookup yields CDR1 SGHRS and CDR2 YFSETQ. The CDR3 extends over 14 amino acids. The CDR3 DNA follows: TGCGCCAGCAGCTCGGAGGGACTTAACACTGAAGCTTTCTTT. Residues: CASSSEGLNTEAFF.